This T cell receptor (beta chain) was identified during a study of T cell changes during pregnancy in multiple sclerosis. The CDR3 is 16 amino acids. This table comes from immunoSEQ multiplex PCR, and its TCRdb copy is limited to in-frame clones, with some not included. The table has 12,000 or so clones, more than 75% seen once. The specimen was CD8+ T cells from peripheral blood mononuclear cells, collected after pregnancy. This sequence was found in a female donor in good health, enrolled as a control in a pregnancy study. This chain joins TRBV21-1 and TRBJ1-2. TRBV21-1 is designated a pseudogene. CDR3 sequence reads: CASSAGVGGSNYGYTF. The CDR3 bases are TGTGCCAGCAGCGCCGGGGTTGGCGGATCTAACTATGGCTACACCTTC.